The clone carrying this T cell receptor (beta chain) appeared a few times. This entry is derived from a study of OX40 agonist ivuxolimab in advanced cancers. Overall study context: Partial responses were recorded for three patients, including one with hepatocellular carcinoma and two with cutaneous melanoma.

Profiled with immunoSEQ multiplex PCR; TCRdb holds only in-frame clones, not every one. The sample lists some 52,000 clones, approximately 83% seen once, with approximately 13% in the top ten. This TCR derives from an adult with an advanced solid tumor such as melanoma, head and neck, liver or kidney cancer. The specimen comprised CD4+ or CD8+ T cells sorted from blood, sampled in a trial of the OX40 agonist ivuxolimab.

CDR3 nucleotides: TGTGCCAGCAGCACAGGAGGGGGAAACGCCAAAAACATTCAGTACTTC. This encodes CASSTGGGNAKNIQYF. This chain links TRBV28 with TRBJ2-4; D is perhaps TRBD1 or TRBD2 (6 bases each). Per germline, CDR1 MDHEN and CDR2 SYDVKM. This CDR3 contains 16 residues. Trimming took off 6 bases at V and 1 base at J, with 16 bases between the two ends.